Listed below are T cell receptor beta chains from one sample, sequenced in a study of PD-1 blockade in classical Hodgkin lymphoma. Generated by immunoSEQ multiplex PCR, the TCRdb table keeps only in-frame clones and is missing some. The sample gives 20,000 or so clones, roughly 75% of which show up once; roughly a sixth is in the top ten. This material consisted of peripheral blood mononuclear cells (PBMCs), taken before the second cycle of nivolumab. All receptors come from a human donor with classical Hodgkin lymphoma. Each CDR3 is given with its conserved first and last residue. Each record gives: D gene, clone size, J gene, V gene, CDR3 protein, CDR3 DNA. A D gene is named only where the DNA matches it firmly. Size values are once, few and many counts, or a class for expanded clones, and some rows have none.

NA,NA,TRBJ1-5,TRBV30,CAWSREVGQPQHF,TGTGCCTGGAGTCGTGAGGTAGGTCAGCCCCAGCATTTT
TRBD1,NA,TRBJ2-5,TRBV18,CASSSKGAKGETQYF,TGTGCCAGCTCATCTAAGGGGGCGAAAGGGGAGACCCAGTACTTC
TRBD1,NA,TRBJ1-6,TRBV28,CASSFAGTGSYNSPLHF,TGTGCCAGCAGTTTCGCCGGGACAGGGTCTTATAATTCACCCCTCCACTTT
NA,few,TRBJ2-1,TRBV6-5,CASSHRPIGGNEQFF,TGTGCCAGCAGTCACCGACCCATTGGGGGGAATGAGCAGTTCTTC
TRBD2,NA,TRBJ2-3,TRBV18,CASSHRLAVPGTDTQYF,TGTGCCAGCTCACACCGACTAGCGGTCCCCGGCACAGATACGCAGTATTTT
NA,NA,TRBJ1-2,TRBV4-2,CASSQDQRGNYGYTF,TGTGCCAGCAGCCAAGATCAGAGGGGTAACTATGGCTACACCTTC
NA,NA,TRBJ2-3,TRBV10-1,CASSYAPGLFTDTQYF,TGCGCCAGCAGTTACGCCCCGGGACTCTTCACAGATACGCAGTATTTT
NA,NA,TRBJ2-5,TRBV2,CASTSGSQETQYF,TGTGCCAGCACTTCGGGCAGCCAAGAGACCCAGTACTTC
NA,NA,TRBJ2-2,TRBV18,CASSPLLANTGELFF,TGTGCCAGCTCACCACTGCTAGCCAACACCGGGGAGCTGTTTTTT
NA,NA,TRBJ2-1,TRBV7-9,CASSENTGSHLAGQFF,TGTGCCAGCAGCGAGAACACAGGGTCTCACCTCGCGGGCCAGTTCTTC
NA,NA,TRBJ2-7,TRBV7-9,CASSLALSGSDSYEQYF,TGTGCCAGCAGCTTAGCGTTGTCAGGGTCAGACTCCTACGAGCAGTACTTC
TRBD1,few,TRBJ1-5,TRBV18,CASSPWDRGSEPQHF,TGTGCCAGCTCACCATGGGACAGGGGGTCAGAGCCCCAGCATTTT
NA,NA,TRBJ2-7,TRBV10-1,CASSDSSYEQYF,TGCGCCAGCAGTGATAGCTCCTACGAGCAGTACTTC
TRBD2,NA,TRBJ2-2,TRBV7-2,CASSLDSGGNTGELFF,TGTGCCAGCAGCTTAGATTCGGGAGGGAACACCGGGGAGCTGTTTTTT
NA,NA,TRBJ1-5,TRBV28,CASNRDAVQPQHF,TGTGCCAGCAACAGGGACGCCGTTCAGCCCCAGCATTTT
TRBD2,NA,TRBJ2-1,TRBV10-2,CASSVTGLVFSYNEQFF,TGCGCCAGCAGCGTGACGGGACTAGTGTTCTCCTACAATGAGCAGTTCTTC
TRBD1,NA,TRBJ2-1,TRBV4-1,CASSQGDRGPYNEQFF,TGCGCCAGCAGCCAAGGGGACAGGGGGCCCTACAATGAGCAGTTCTTC
NA,NA,TRBJ2-2,TRBV27,CASSAAMGTGELFF,TGTGCCAGCAGTGCCGCAATGGGCACCGGGGAGCTGTTTTTT
NA,NA,TRBJ1-2,TRBV7-6,CASSSSRGAEGYTF,TGTGCCAGCAGCTCAAGCCGGGGGGCGGAGGGCTACACCTTC
NA,few,TRBJ2-5,TRBV15,CATSGGGGGRTQYF,TGTGCCACCAGCGGAGGGGGAGGGGGCCGGACCCAGTACTTC
NA,NA,TRBJ1-5,TRBV6-5,CASSQEVGGNQPQHF,TGTGCCAGCAGTCAAGAGGTCGGGGGAAATCAGCCCCAGCATTTT
TRBD1,NA,TRBJ2-6,TRBV2,CASSDTVPGQISGANVLTF,TGTGCCAGCAGTGATACAGTCCCGGGACAGATCTCTGGGGCCAACGTCCTGACTTTC
NA,NA,TRBJ1-5,TRBV19,CASSMVWGSNQPQHF,TGTGCCAGTAGTATGGTTTGGGGGAGCAATCAGCCCCAGCATTTT
TRBD2,NA,TRBJ2-1,TRBV4-1,CASSPVLAGALIRNNEQFF,TGCGCCAGCAGCCCCGTGCTAGCGGGAGCCCTGATTCGCAACAATGAGCAGTTCTTC
NA,NA,TRBJ2-2,TRBV7-6,CASSQTEGASTGELFF,TGTGCCAGCAGCCAAACGGAAGGGGCAAGTACCGGGGAGCTGTTTTTT
NA,NA,TRBJ2-1,TRBV18,CASSPRAGTASSTEQFF,TGTGCCAGCTCACCAAGGGCGGGCACGGCCTCCTCAACTGAGCAGTTCTTC
NA,NA,TRBJ1-2,TRBV6-5,CASSYKGQGIGYTF,TGTGCCAGCAGTTACAAGGGACAAGGGATAGGCTACACCTTC
TRBD1,NA,TRBJ1-1,TRBV10-1,CASSYLRDRGPTEAFF,TGCGCCAGCAGTTACCTCCGGGACAGGGGGCCGACTGAAGCTTTCTTT
TRBD1,NA,TRBJ1-2,TRBV6-5,CASSPTGGYGYTF,TGTGCCAGCAGTCCCACAGGGGGCTATGGCTACACCTTC
NA,NA,TRBJ2-1,TRBV6-1,CASSEDRGNEQFF,TGTGCCAGCAGTGAAGATCGGGGCAATGAGCAGTTCTTC
NA,NA,TRBJ1-2,TRBV7-9,CASSVQADYGYTF,TGTGCCAGCAGCGTTCAGGCTGACTATGGCTACACCTTC
TRBD1,NA,TRBJ2-2,TRBV7-8,CASSLRQGTNTGELFF,TGTGCCAGCAGCCTCAGACAGGGAACGAACACCGGGGAGCTGTTTTTT
NA,NA,TRBJ2-1,TRBV4-3,CASSVQRSSYNEQFF,TGCGCCAGCAGTGTGCAGAGGAGCTCCTACAATGAGCAGTTCTTC
NA,NA,TRBJ1-5,TRBV28,CASSLWAEWSNQPQHF,TGTGCCAGCAGTTTATGGGCGGAATGGTCTAATCAGCCCCAGCATTTT
TRBD1,NA,TRBJ2-2,TRBV19,CASSGTGAGELFF,TGTGCCAGTAGCGGGACAGGTGCCGGGGAGCTGTTTTTT
NA,NA,TRBJ2-6,TRBV29-1,CSVEGGRAEPGANVLTF,TGCAGCGTTGAGGGGGGCCGGGCCGAACCTGGGGCCAACGTCCTGACTTTC
NA,NA,TRBJ2-3,TRBV4-2,CASSQGRDTDTQYF,TGTGCCAGCAGCCAAGGCAGGGACACAGATACGCAGTATTTT
NA,few,TRBJ2-2,TRBV9,CASSVGAPGELFF,TGTGCCAGCAGCGTAGGAGCCCCCGGGGAGCTGTTTTTT